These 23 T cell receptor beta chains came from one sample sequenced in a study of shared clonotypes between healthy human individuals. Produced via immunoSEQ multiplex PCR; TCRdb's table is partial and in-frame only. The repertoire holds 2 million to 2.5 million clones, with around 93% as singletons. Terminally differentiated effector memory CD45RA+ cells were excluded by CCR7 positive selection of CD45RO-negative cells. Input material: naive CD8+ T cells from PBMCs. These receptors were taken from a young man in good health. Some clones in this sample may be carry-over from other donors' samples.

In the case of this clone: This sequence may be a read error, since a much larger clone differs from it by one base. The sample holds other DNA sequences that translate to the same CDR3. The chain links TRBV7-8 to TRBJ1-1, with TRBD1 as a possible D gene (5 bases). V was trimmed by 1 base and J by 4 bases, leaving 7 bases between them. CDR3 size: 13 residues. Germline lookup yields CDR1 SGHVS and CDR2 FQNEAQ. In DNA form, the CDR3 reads TGTGCCAGCAGCTTAGGGGGGGGCACTGAAGCTTTCTTT. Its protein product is CASSLGGGTEAFF. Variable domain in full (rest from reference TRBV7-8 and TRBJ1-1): GAGVSQSPRYKVAKRGQDVALRCDPISGHVSLFWYQQALGQGPEFLTYFQNEAQLDKSGLPSDRFFAERPEGSVSTLKIQRTQQEDSAVYLCASSLGGGTEAFFGQGTRLTVV.

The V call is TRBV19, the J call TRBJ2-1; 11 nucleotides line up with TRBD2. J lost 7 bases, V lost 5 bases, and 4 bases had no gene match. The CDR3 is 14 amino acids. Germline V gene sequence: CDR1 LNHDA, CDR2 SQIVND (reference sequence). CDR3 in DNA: TGTGCCAGTAGTTCTAGCGGGGGGAGAAATGAGCAGTTCTTC. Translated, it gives CASSSSGGRNEQFF.

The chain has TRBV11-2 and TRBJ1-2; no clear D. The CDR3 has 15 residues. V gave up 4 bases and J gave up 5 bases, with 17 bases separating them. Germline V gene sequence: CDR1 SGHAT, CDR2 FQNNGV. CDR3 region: CASSSSPTISYGYTF. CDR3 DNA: TGTGCCAGCAGCTCCTCACCGACCATTTCGTATGGCTACACCTTC. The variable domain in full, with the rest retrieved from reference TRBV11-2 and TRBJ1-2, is EAGVAQSPRYKIIEKRQSVAFWCNPISGHATLYWYQQILGQGPKLLIQFQNNGVVDDSQLPKDRFSAERLKGVDSTLKIQPAKLEDSAVYLCASSSSPTISYGYTFGSGTRLTVV.

DNA of the CDR3: TGCGCCAGCAGCCAAGACGGGACAGGTTACAATGAGCAGTTCTTC. Translation gives CASSQDGTGYNEQFF. The chain has TRBV4-3 and TRBJ2-1, with TRBD1 identical over 8 bases. This CDR3 region has 15 residues. Germline V CDR1 and CDR2: LGHNA, YSLEER. The ends lost 0 bases at V and 4 bases at J; junction bases unmatched: 2.

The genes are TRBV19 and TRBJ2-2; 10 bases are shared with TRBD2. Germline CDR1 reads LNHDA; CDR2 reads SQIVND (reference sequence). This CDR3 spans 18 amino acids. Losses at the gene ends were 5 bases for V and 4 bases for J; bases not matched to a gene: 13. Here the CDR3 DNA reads TGTGCCAGTAGTGTAGGTGTAGCGGGGGGCTCAGGCACCGGGGAGCTGTTTTTT. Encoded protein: CASSVGVAGGSGTGELFF.

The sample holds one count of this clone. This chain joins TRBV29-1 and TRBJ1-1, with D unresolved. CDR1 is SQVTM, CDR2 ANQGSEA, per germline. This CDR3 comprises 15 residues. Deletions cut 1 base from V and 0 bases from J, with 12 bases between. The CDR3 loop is CSVEGPTGLNTEAFF. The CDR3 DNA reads TGCAGCGTTGAAGGGCCCACGGGTCTGAACACTGAAGCTTTCTTT.

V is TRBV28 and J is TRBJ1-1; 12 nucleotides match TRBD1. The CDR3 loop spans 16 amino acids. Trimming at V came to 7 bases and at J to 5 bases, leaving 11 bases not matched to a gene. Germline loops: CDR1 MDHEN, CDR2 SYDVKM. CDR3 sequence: CASIPWDRGRKTEAFF. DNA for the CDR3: TGTGCCAGCATCCCCTGGGACAGGGGGCGTAAAACTGAAGCTTTCTTT.

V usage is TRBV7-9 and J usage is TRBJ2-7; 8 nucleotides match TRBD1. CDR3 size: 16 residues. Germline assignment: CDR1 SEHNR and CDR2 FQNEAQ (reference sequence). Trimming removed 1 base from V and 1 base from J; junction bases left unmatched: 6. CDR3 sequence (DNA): TGTGCCAGCAGCTTAGTAGTCCACAGGGGGTCCTACGAGCAGTACTTC. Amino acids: CASSLVVHRGSYEQYF. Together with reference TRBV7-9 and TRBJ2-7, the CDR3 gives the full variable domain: DTGVSQNPRHKITKRGQNVTFRCDPISEHNRLYWYRQTLGQGPEFLTYFQNEAQLEKSRLLSDRFSAERPKGSFSTLEIQRTEQGDSAMYLCASSLVVHRGSYEQYFGPGTRLTVT.

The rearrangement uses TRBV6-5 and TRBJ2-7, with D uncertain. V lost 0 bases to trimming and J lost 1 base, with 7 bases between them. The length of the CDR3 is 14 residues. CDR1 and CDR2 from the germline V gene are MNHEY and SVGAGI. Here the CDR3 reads CASSYSVESYEQYF. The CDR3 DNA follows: TGTGCCAGCAGTTACTCGGTAGAATCCTACGAGCAGTACTTC.

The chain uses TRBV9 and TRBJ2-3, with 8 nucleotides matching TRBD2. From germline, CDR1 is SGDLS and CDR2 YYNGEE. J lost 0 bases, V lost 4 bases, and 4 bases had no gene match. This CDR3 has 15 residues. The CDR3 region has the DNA TGTGCCAGCAGCAGCGGGAGTCGAAGCACAGATACGCAGTATTTT. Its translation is CASSSGSRSTDTQYF.

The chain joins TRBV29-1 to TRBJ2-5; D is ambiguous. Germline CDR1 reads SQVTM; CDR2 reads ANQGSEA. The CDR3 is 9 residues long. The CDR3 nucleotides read TGCAGGGGCCAAGAGACCCAGTACTTC. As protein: CRGQETQYF.

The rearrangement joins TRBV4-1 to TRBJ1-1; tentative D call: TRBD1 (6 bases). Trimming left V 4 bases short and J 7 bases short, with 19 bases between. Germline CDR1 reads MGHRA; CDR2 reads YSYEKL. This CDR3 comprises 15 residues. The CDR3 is CASSLLQGGDNEAFF. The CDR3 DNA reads TGCGCCAGCAGCCTCCTACAGGGTGGCGACAATGAAGCTTTCTTT.

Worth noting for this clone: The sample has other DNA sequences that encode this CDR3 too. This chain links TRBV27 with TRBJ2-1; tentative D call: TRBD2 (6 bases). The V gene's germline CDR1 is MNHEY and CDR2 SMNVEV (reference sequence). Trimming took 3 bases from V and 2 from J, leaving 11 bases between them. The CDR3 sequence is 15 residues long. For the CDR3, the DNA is TGTGCCAGCAGTTTTCGGGGGAGTACCTACAATGAGCAGTTCTTC. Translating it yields CASSFRGSTYNEQFF.

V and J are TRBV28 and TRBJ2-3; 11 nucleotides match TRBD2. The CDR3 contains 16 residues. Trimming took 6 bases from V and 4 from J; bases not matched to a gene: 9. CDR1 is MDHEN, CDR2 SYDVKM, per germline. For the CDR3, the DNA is TGTGCCAGCAGCACCCCCACTAGCGGGAGCTCAGATACGCAGTATTTT. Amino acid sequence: CASSTPTSGSSDTQYF. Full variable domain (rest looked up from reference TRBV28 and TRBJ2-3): DVKVTQSSRYLVKRTGEKVFLECVQDMDHENMFWYRQDPGLGLRLIYFSYDVKMKEKGDIPEGYSVSREKKERFSLILESASTNQTSMYLCASSTPTSGSSDTQYFGPGTRLTVL.

The CDR3 DNA reads TGTGCCAGCAGCGTCTCGGGGACTAGCGTACCATCCTACAATGAGCAGTTCTTC. As protein: CASSVSGTSVPSYNEQFF. V and J are TRBV9 and TRBJ2-1; TRBD2 aligns across 10 bases. CDR1 is SGDLS, CDR2 YYNGEE, per germline. J was trimmed by 1 base and V by 2 bases; bases with no gene match: 9. The CDR3 spans 18 residues.

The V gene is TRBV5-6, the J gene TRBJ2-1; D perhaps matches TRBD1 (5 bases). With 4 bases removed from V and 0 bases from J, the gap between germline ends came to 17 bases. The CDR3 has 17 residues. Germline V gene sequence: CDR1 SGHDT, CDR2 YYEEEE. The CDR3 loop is CASSLWGRAISYNEQFF. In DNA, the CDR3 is TGTGCCAGCAGCCTATGGGGCAGGGCCATCTCCTACAATGAGCAGTTCTTC.

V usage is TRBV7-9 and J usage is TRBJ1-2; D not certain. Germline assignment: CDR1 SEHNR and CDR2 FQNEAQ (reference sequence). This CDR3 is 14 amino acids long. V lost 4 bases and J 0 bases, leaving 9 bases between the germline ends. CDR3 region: CASSSDVSNYGYTF. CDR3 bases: TGTGCCAGCAGCTCGGACGTCTCTAACTATGGCTACACCTTC.

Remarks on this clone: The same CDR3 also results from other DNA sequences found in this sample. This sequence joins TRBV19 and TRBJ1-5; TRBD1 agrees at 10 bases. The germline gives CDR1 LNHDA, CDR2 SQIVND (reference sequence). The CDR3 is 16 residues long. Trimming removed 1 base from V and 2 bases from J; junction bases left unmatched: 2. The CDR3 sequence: CASSIGTGGGNQPQHF. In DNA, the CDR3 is TGTGCCAGTAGTATAGGGACAGGGGGAGGCAATCAGCCCCAGCATTTT.

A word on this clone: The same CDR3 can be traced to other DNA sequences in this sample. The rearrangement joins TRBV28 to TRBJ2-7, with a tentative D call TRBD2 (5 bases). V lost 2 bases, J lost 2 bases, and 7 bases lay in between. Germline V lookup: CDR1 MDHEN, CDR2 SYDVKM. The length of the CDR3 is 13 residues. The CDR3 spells CASSLTGTYEQYF. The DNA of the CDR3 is TGTGCCAGCAGTTTAACGGGAACCTACGAGCAGTACTTC. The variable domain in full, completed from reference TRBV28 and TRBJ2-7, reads DVKVTQSSRYLVKRTGEKVFLECVQDMDHENMFWYRQDPGLGLRLIYFSYDVKMKEKGDIPEGYSVSREKKERFSLILESASTNQTSMYLCASSLTGTYEQYFGPGTRLTVT.

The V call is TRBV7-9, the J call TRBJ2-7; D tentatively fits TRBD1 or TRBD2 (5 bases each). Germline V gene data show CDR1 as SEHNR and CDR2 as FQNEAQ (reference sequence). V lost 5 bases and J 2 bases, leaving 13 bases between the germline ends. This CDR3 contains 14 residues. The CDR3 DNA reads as TGTGCCAGCAGCCCACCCGGGACGACCTACGAGCAGTACTTC. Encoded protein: CASSPPGTTYEQYF. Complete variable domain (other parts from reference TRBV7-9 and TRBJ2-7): DTGVSQNPRHKITKRGQNVTFRCDPISEHNRLYWYRQTLGQGPEFLTYFQNEAQLEKSRLLSDRFSAERPKGSFSTLEIQRTEQGDSAMYLCASSPPGTTYEQYFGPGTRLTVT.

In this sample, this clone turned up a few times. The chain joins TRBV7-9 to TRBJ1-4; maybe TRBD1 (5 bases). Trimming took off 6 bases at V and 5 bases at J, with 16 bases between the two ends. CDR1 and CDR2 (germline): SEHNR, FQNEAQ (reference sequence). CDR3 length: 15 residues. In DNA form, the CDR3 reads TGTGCCAGCAGACGAGCCGGGACGGAGAATGAAAAACTGTTTTTT. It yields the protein CASRRAGTENEKLFF.

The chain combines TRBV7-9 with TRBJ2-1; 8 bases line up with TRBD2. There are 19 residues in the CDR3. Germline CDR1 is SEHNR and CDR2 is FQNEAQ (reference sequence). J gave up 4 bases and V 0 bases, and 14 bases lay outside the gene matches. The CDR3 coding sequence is TGTGCCAGCAGCTTAGCGCTGAGAACTAGCGGTGAACCTTACAATGAGCAGTTCTTC. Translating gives CASSLALRTSGEPYNEQFF.

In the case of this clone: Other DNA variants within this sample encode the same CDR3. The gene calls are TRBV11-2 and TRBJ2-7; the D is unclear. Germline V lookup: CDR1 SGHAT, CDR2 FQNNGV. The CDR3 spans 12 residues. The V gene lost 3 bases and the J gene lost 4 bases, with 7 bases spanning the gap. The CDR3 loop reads CASSLVWYEQYF. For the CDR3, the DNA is TGTGCCAGCAGCTTGGTCTGGTACGAGCAGTACTTC. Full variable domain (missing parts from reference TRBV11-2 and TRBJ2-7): EAGVAQSPRYKIIEKRQSVAFWCNPISGHATLYWYQQILGQGPKLLIQFQNNGVVDDSQLPKDRFSAERLKGVDSTLKIQPAKLEDSAVYLCASSLVWYEQYFGPGTRLTVT.